A selection of T cell receptor beta chains follows, all from one sample in a study of blood T cell repertoires in COVID-19. Sequencing was performed with immunoSEQ multiplex PCR; in TCRdb, only in-frame clones are kept and a portion is missing. The table has 150,000 to 200,000 clones, approximately 88% seen once. Sequenced input: PBMCs or T cells enriched from blood (not recorded which). Every receptor here comes from a woman aged 55-70 years who had recovered from COVID-19. Each CDR3 is given with its conserved first and last residue. D genes are given only for firm matches. The listing skips clone size in some rows; elsewhere it reads once, few, many or a size class.

cdr3_nt	cdr3_aa	d_call	clone_size	v_call	j_call
TGTGCCAGTAGTATAGGCGGGGAGACCCAGTACTTC	CASSIGGETQYF	-	once	TRBV19	TRBJ2-5
TGTGCCAGCAGCATAAGCAAAAATCAGCCCCAGCATTTT	CASSISKNQPQHF	-	-	TRBV12-3/TRBV12-4	TRBJ1-5
TGTGCCAGCAGTCCCCTAGCGAGCTGGGCCAATGAGCAGTTCTTC	CASSPLASWANEQFF	-	-	TRBV27	TRBJ2-1
TGTGCCAGTAGGACTAGCGGCCACGAGCAGTACTTC	CASRTSGHEQYF	TRBD2	-	TRBV6-5	TRBJ2-7
TGTGCCAGCAGCGACGGCGGGGGGACCACAGATACGCAGTATTTT	CASSDGGGTTDTQYF	TRBD2	-	TRBV9	TRBJ2-3
TGTGCCAGCAGGGGGACAGTCAATTCACCCCTCCACTTT	CASRGTVNSPLHF	TRBD1	-	TRBV27	TRBJ1-6
TGTGCCAGCAGCCATTTAACGGGAGGTTGGGCTGGGGCCAACGTCCTGACTTTC	CASSHLTGGWAGANVLTF	TRBD2	-	TRBV3-1/TRBV3-2	TRBJ2-6
TGTGCTAGTGACCCAGGAGGAGGGATTTCTTATGGCTACACCTTC	CASDPGGGISYGYTF	-	-	TRBV12-5	TRBJ1-2
TGTGCCAGCCACACAAACAGCAATCAGCCCCAGCATTTT	CASHTNSNQPQHF	-	-	TRBV6-5	TRBJ1-5
TGCGCCAGCAGCTTGGCAGGGAACACTGAAGCTTTCTTT	CASSLAGNTEAFF	-	-	TRBV5-1	TRBJ1-1
TGTGCCAGCCATACCGGGACTAGTGTTGGCGATGAGCAGTTCTTC	CASHTGTSVGDEQFF	TRBD2	-	TRBV28	TRBJ2-1
TGCGCCAGCAGCCAAGTAAGGGAGGTTGGCTACACCTTC	CASSQVREVGYTF	-	-	TRBV4-1	TRBJ1-2
TGTGCCAGCAGCATGGGACAGGGAGGATCCTACGAGCAGTACTTC	CASSMGQGGSYEQYF	TRBD1	-	TRBV28	TRBJ2-7
TGTGCCAGCAGCTTGGGACTAGCGGCTATTAACACCGGGGAGCTGTTTTTT	CASSLGLAAINTGELFF	TRBD2	-	TRBV5-5	TRBJ2-2
TGTGCCAGCAGCTTAGGACTAGCGGGAGACGAGCAGTACTTC	CASSLGLAGDEQYF	TRBD2	-	TRBV7-9	TRBJ2-7
TGCGCCAGCAGCCCCCTGGGGCAGGGGAACACTGAAGCTTTCTTT	CASSPLGQGNTEAFF	-	-	TRBV5-1	TRBJ1-1
TGTGCCAGCAGAGGGGGGGCGGGCAATCAGCCCCAGCATTTT	CASRGGAGNQPQHF	-	-	TRBV27	TRBJ1-5
TGTGCCAGCAGTTTACAGGGTGATTCACCCCTCCACTTT	CASSLQGDSPLHF	-	-	TRBV12-3/TRBV12-4	TRBJ1-6
TGTGCCAGCAGTTTCGCGGGGGCGCGGGGTGGCTACACCTTC	CASSFAGARGGYTF	-	-	TRBV27	TRBJ1-2
TGTGCCAGCAGTCCCGCAGCCTACGAGCAGTACTTC	CASSPAAYEQYF	-	-	TRBV6-6	TRBJ2-7
TGTGCCAGCAGCCGATTCGGGACAGGGGGTAGCTATGGCTACACCTTC	CASSRFGTGGSYGYTF	TRBD1	-	TRBV3-1/TRBV3-2	TRBJ1-2
TGCGCCAGCAGTGAGCTTAGCGGGAGCTACGAGCAGTACTTC	CASSELSGSYEQYF	TRBD2	-	TRBV10-1	TRBJ2-7
TGTGCCAGTAGAGGGACATTCGATAATTCACCCCTCCACTTT	CASRGTFDNSPLHF	-	-	TRBV19	TRBJ1-6
TGTGCCAGCTCACGTACTAGGTCAAGCAATGAGCAGTTCTTC	CASSRTRSSNEQFF	-	-	TRBV18	TRBJ2-1
TGTGCCAGCAGTGAGACCGGGACAGTTTATAATTCACCCCTCCACTTT	CASSETGTVYNSPLHF	TRBD1	-	TRBV2	TRBJ1-6
TGTGCCAGCAGCCAAACTAGACTAGATGGCAATGAGCAGTTCTTC	CASSQTRLDGNEQFF	-	once	TRBV14	TRBJ2-1
TGTGCCACCAGCCAGGGGCAGGGCCACACAGATACGCAGTATTTT	CATSQGQGHTDTQYF	-	-	TRBV24-1	TRBJ2-3
TGTGCCAGCAGCGTAAGTAGTCATGTAACAGATACGCAGTATTTT	CASSVSSHVTDTQYF	-	-	TRBV9	TRBJ2-3
TGTGCCAGCACCCGGTGGGACTATAGGGAAGAGACCCAGTACTTC	CASTRWDYREETQYF	TRBD2	-	TRBV5-4	TRBJ2-5
TGCGCCAGCAGCGCAGGGACTAGCGGGAGGGTACGTAAGTACTTC	CASSAGTSGRVRKYF	TRBD2	-	TRBV5-1	TRBJ2-7
TGTGCCGGCAGCCAAGAGAAGAGCTATAATTCACCCCTCCACTTT	CAGSQEKSYNSPLHF	-	-	TRBV4-2	TRBJ1-6
TGTGCCAGCAGCCGGGAGCGACAGACCTACGAGCAGTACTTC	CASSRERQTYEQYF	-	once	TRBV5-4	TRBJ2-7